In its sample, the clone carrying this T cell receptor beta chain was seen many times. Its antigen is unidentified. This sample is drawn from a study of T cells after yellow fever vaccination. Study results and caveats: A weaker secondary response peaked on day 5, the primary on day 15. The booster response re-showed most primary clones: roughly 97% CD4, more than 70% CD8. Overall, a small share of clonotypes was seen in both CD4 and CD8 compartments.

This CDR3 region has 17 residues. Germline CDR1 and CDR2: SGHRS and YFSETQ. The trim removed 5 bases at V and 1 base at J, leaving 10 bases unmatched. Generation of TCR cDNA used 5'RACE template switching (which added a universal primer site and UMIs). TCRdb fed the 5' RACE reads into MiXCR, producing one record per CDR3 protein. The table has about 340,000 distinct CDR3 sequences, 3% to 4.5% seen once. The chain joins TRBV5-1 to TRBJ2-1; 9 nucleotides line up with TRBD2. This receptor was obtained from a young man who received the YFV17D yellow fever vaccine. The material sequenced was PBMCs, taken 5 days after the yellow fever booster vaccination. CDR3 loop: CASRIRVRGGSYNEQFF. CDR3 nucleotides: TGCGCCAGCAGGATTCGGGTGCGGGGGGGGTCCTACAATGAGCAGTTCTTC.